What follows are 25 T cell receptor beta chains derived from one specimen sequenced in a study of shared clonotypes between healthy human individuals. Naive CD8 populations comprised CD45RO-negative cells positively selected for CCR7, excluding terminally differentiated effector memory CD45RA+ cells. Profiling relied on immunoSEQ multiplex PCR, and the TCRdb table lists in-frame clones only, not all of them. The sample has under 1 million clones, about 96% seen once. Sequenced input: naive CD8+ T cells sorted from blood. The receptor set was obtained from a man aged 30 to 39 in good health.

This CDR3 reads CASSVTSGLSYEQYF. The CDR3 DNA is TGTGCCAGCAGTGTAACTAGCGGGTTATCCTACGAGCAGTACTTC. This rearrangement joins TRBV6-1 to TRBJ2-7, with 9 bases lining up with TRBD2. The V gene's germline CDR1 is MNHNS and CDR2 SASEGT. There are 15 residues in the CDR3. Trimming took 4 bases from V and 1 from J; bases not matched to a gene: 5.

The chain carries TRBV7-9 and TRBJ2-7, with 9 positions matching TRBD1. From germline, CDR1 is SEHNR and CDR2 FQNEAQ (reference sequence). The CDR3 is 14 residues long. V gave up 5 bases and J gave up 2 bases; unmatched junction bases: 4. This CDR3 is CASSERTGAYEQYF. In nucleotides, the CDR3 is TGTGCCAGCAGCGAACGGACAGGGGCCTACGAGCAGTACTTC.

This clone was recorded once. The chain has TRBV6-1 and TRBJ2-7; the D gene is possibly TRBD1 (5 bases). V was cut by 7 bases and J by 2 bases, with 15 bases left in between. The CDR3 runs to 14 residues. The V gene's germline CDR1 is MNHNS and CDR2 SASEGT. This CDR3 reads CASNAVGLTYEQYF. The DNA for the CDR3 is TGTGCCAGCAACGCCGTGGGGCTGACCTACGAGCAGTACTTC.

This clone showed up just once. The chain uses TRBV2 and TRBJ2-1; 7 nucleotides agree with TRBD1. The CDR3 runs to 13 residues. Trimming cost V 10 bases and J 1 base; bases outside gene matches: 4. CDR1 and CDR2 (germline): SNHLY, FYNNEI. CDR3 protein: CAKGDRSYNEQFF. The CDR3 coding sequence is TGTGCCAAGGGGGACAGATCCTACAATGAGCAGTTCTTC.

The chain couples TRBV5-4 to TRBJ2-4; a weak D match, TRBD1 (5 bases). This CDR3 spans 13 amino acids. Trimming left V 1 base short and J 7 bases short, with 9 bases between. The germline CDR1 and CDR2 sequences are SGHNT and YYREEE (reference sequence). In DNA, the CDR3 is TGTGCCAGCAGCTTGAGCCAGGGTAACATTCAGTACTTC. This gives the protein CASSLSQGNIQYF.

This CDR3 is CASSVVRGTDTQYF. DNA of the CDR3: TGTGCCAGCAGCGTTGTCCGGGGCACAGATACGCAGTATTTT. The rearrangement uses TRBV7-9 and TRBJ2-3; no clear D. Germline-derived CDR1 and CDR2 are SEHNR and FQNEAQ (reference sequence). Trimming removed 5 bases from V and 1 base from J, with 10 bases in between. The CDR3 is made up of 14 amino acids.

This chain uses TRBV19 with TRBJ2-3; either TRBD1 or TRBD2 may fit D (5 bases each). Germline assignment: CDR1 LNHDA and CDR2 SQIVND (reference sequence). Trimming removed 5 bases from V and 4 bases from J, with 13 bases in between. The CDR3 totals 14 residues. The CDR3 loop is CASSGGIRADTQYF. The CDR3 nucleotides read TGTGCCAGTAGTGGGGGAATTCGGGCAGATACGCAGTATTTT.

This rearrangement joins TRBV6-6 to TRBJ2-1; TRBD2 is a possible D gene (6 bases). CDR1 and CDR2 (germline): MNHNY, SVGAGI (reference sequence). CDR3 length equals 15 residues. The V end was cut by 6 bases, the J end by 0 bases, with 12 bases between. CDR3 region: CASSGGAPSYNEQFF. DNA for the CDR3: TGTGCCAGCAGCGGGGGAGCACCCTCCTACAATGAGCAGTTCTTC.

This chain links TRBV7-9 with TRBJ2-1, with D possibly called TRBD1 or TRBD2 (5 bases each). The CDR3 runs to 17 residues. V shed 4 bases and J shed 6 bases, with 22 bases lying between them. The germline V gene has CDR1 SEHNR and CDR2 FQNEAQ (reference sequence). CDR3 coding DNA: TGTGCCAGCAGCTCGGGGACGGATCGCTATAGTGCCAATGAGCAGTTCTTC. Translated: CASSSGTDRYSANEQFF.

The rearrangement joins TRBV6-5 to TRBJ2-7; the D is unclear. Germline V gene lookup returns CDR1 MNHEY and CDR2 SVGAGI. V was cut by 7 bases and J by 4 bases, with 14 bases left in between. The CDR3 runs 13 residues. The CDR3 DNA reads as TGTGCCAGCACACCAGGAGTGGGGTACGAGCAGTACTTC. It encodes CASTPGVGYEQYF.

The chain couples TRBV15 to TRBJ2-7; 11 nucleotides match TRBD2. This CDR3 region has 15 residues. Germline V gives CDR1 LNHNV, CDR2 YYDKDF (reference sequence). Trimming cost V 5 bases and J 1 base; bases outside gene matches: 4. DNA of the CDR3: TGTGCCACCAGCCAACTAGCGGGAGTGTCCTACGAGCAGTACTTC. Amino acid sequence: CATSQLAGVSYEQYF. Looking up the rest from reference TRBV15 and TRBJ2-7 gives the full variable domain: DAMVIQNPRYQVTQFGKPVTLSCSQTLNHNVMYWYQQKSSQAPKLLFHYYDKDFNNEADTPDNFQSRRPNTSFCFLDIRSPGLGDTAMYLCATSQLAGVSYEQYFGPGTRLTVT.

The chain has TRBV28 and TRBJ2-7; 8 bases match TRBD1. J lost 2 bases, V lost 1 base, and 4 bases had no gene match. Per germline, CDR1 MDHEN and CDR2 SYDVKM. The CDR3 has 15 amino acids. Here the CDR3 reads CASSLYGTGPYEQYF. DNA of the CDR3: TGTGCCAGCAGTTTATATGGGACAGGACCCTACGAGCAGTACTTC.

This rearrangement joins TRBV29-1 to TRBJ2-2; TRBD2 might be the D (6 bases). The CDR3 spans 16 residues. The V end lost 3 bases, the J end lost 4 bases, and 18 bases lay between the germline ends. CDR1 and CDR2 (germline): SQVTM, ANQGSEA. DNA of the CDR3: TGCAGCGTTGAGGGACGGGGGACGTCGGGCACCGGGGAGCTGTTTTTT. This gives the protein CSVEGRGTSGTGELFF.

The chain links TRBV6-5 to TRBJ2-7; D remains unclear. This CDR3 has 14 amino acids. Germline V CDR1 and CDR2: MNHEY, SVGAGI. V was pared by 0 bases and J by 0 bases, with 6 bases between. The CDR3 loop is CASSYSPSSYEQYF. In DNA form, the CDR3 reads TGTGCCAGCAGTTACTCGCCAAGCTCCTACGAGCAGTACTTC.

CDR3 sequence (DNA): TGCAGCGTTGACGGGATCAACTATGGCTACACCTTC. Its translation is CSVDGINYGYTF. The chain combines TRBV29-1 with TRBJ1-2; D uncertain. The CDR3 is 12 amino acids. From germline, CDR1 is SQVTM and CDR2 ANQGSEA. The V and J ends lost 3 bases and 2 bases respectively, with 7 bases between them. The variable domain in full, completed from reference TRBV29-1 and TRBJ1-2, reads SAVISQKPSRDICQRGTSLTIQCQVDSQVTMMFWYRQQPGQSLTLIATANQGSEATYESGFVIDKFPISRPNLTFSTLTVSNMSPEDSSIYLCSVDGINYGYTFGSGTRLTVV.

The chain has TRBV28 and TRBJ1-4; D is undetermined. Germline assignment: CDR1 MDHEN and CDR2 SYDVKM. The V end lost 1 base, the J end lost 6 bases, and 12 bases lay between the germline ends. The CDR3 consists of 15 residues. In DNA form, the CDR3 reads TGTGCCAGCAGTTTATCTATCCTTACGGATGAAAAACTGTTTTTT. Amino acid sequence: CASSLSILTDEKLFF. Drawing the rest from reference TRBV28 and TRBJ1-4, the complete variable domain is DVKVTQSSRYLVKRTGEKVFLECVQDMDHENMFWYRQDPGLGLRLIYFSYDVKMKEKGDIPEGYSVSREKKERFSLILESASTNQTSMYLCASSLSILTDEKLFFGSGTQLSVL.

The sample holds one count of this clone. As DNA, the CDR3 is TGCGCCAGCAGTGAGTTCCTAGCGGGAGATCTGGGTTCCTACAATGAGCAGTTCTTC. Its translation: CASSEFLAGDLGSYNEQFF. The J gene is TRBJ2-1, the V gene TRBV10-1; 10 nucleotides agree with TRBD2. Per germline, CDR1 WNHNN and CDR2 SYGVQD (reference sequence). V gave up 1 base and J gave up 1 base; unmatched junction bases: 10. The CDR3 is 19 residues long.

The V call is TRBV7-9, the J call TRBJ1-1; D remains ambiguous. The V end was cut by 0 bases, the J end by 0 bases, with 20 bases between. This CDR3 contains 19 residues. The germline gives CDR1 SEHNR, CDR2 FQNEAQ (reference sequence). In DNA, the CDR3 is TGTGCCAGCAGCTTAGCGCCGGGAGGGTACCTTCAAATGAACACTGAAGCTTTCTTT. It translates to CASSLAPGGYLQMNTEAFF.

Turning to this clone: This specimen includes other DNA sequences encoding the same CDR3. This chain uses TRBV13 with TRBJ2-3, with a tentative D call TRBD2 (5 bases). The V gene's germline CDR1 is PRHDT and CDR2 FYEKMQ (reference sequence). V was trimmed by 0 bases and J by 4 bases, leaving 8 bases between them. The CDR3 is made up of 14 amino acids. CDR3 region: CASSLGGSADTQYF. CDR3 in DNA: TGTGCCAGCAGCTTAGGTGGGAGTGCAGATACGCAGTATTTT.

The chain combines TRBV11-2 with TRBJ2-3, with TRBD1 matching 9 bases. This CDR3 has 17 amino acids. Germline V lookup: CDR1 SGHAT, CDR2 FQNNGV. The ends lost 4 bases at V and 2 bases at J; junction bases unmatched: 10. Here the CDR3 reads CASSSWTGTGYTDTQYF. CDR3 DNA sequence: TGTGCCAGCAGCTCTTGGACCGGGACAGGGTACACAGATACGCAGTATTTT.

This chain links TRBV19 with TRBJ2-7; TRBD1 or TRBD2 may be the D gene (7 bases each). Germline CDR1 is LNHDA and CDR2 is SQIVND (reference sequence). Between the trimmed V and J ends, which lost 5 bases and 3 bases, there was a span of 17 bases. The CDR3 has 15 amino acids. The CDR3 loop reads CASSPGEGALYEQYF. CDR3 sequence (DNA): TGTGCCAGTAGTCCAGGGGAGGGGGCCCTCTACGAGCAGTACTTC.

V is TRBV27 and J is TRBJ2-7; maybe TRBD2 (5 bases). Between the trimmed V and J ends, which lost 3 bases and 3 bases, there was a span of 12 bases. CDR1 and CDR2 from the germline V gene are MNHEY and SMNVEV (reference sequence). The CDR3 sequence is 14 residues long. CDR3 sequence (DNA): TGTGCCAGCAGTTTGGCTAGCACGGTCTACGAGCAGTACTTC. Translated, it gives CASSLASTVYEQYF.

The chain uses TRBV19 and TRBJ1-1; TRBD1 aligns across 10 bases. V dropped 7 bases and J dropped 1; count of bases not matched to a gene: 6. This CDR3 has 15 amino acids. Per germline, CDR1 LNHDA and CDR2 SQIVND (reference sequence). For the CDR3, the DNA is TGTGCCAGTATAGTCGGGACAGGGGCGAACACTGAAGCTTTCTTT. Amino acid sequence: CASIVGTGANTEAFF.

CDR3 nucleotide sequence: TGTGCCAGCAGTTCCCCTAGCGGGAGGGACAATGAGCAGTTCTTC. Encoded protein: CASSSPSGRDNEQFF. This chain uses TRBV6-1 with TRBJ2-1, with 12 nucleotides matching TRBD2. The junction had 4 bases not matched to a gene; V was cut back by 5 bases and J by 5 bases. Germline-derived CDR1 and CDR2 are MNHNS and SASEGT. The CDR3 runs to 15 residues.

The CDR3 reads CASSKAQGGTYEQYF. The CDR3, as DNA: TGTGCCAGCTCTAAGGCACAGGGAGGTACCTACGAGCAGTACTTC. The chain has TRBV2 and TRBJ2-7; tentatively, D is TRBD1 or TRBD2 (6 bases each). Germline lookup yields CDR1 SNHLY and CDR2 FYNNEI. The V gene lost 8 bases and the J gene lost 2 bases, with 19 bases spanning the gap. The CDR3 covers 15 residues.